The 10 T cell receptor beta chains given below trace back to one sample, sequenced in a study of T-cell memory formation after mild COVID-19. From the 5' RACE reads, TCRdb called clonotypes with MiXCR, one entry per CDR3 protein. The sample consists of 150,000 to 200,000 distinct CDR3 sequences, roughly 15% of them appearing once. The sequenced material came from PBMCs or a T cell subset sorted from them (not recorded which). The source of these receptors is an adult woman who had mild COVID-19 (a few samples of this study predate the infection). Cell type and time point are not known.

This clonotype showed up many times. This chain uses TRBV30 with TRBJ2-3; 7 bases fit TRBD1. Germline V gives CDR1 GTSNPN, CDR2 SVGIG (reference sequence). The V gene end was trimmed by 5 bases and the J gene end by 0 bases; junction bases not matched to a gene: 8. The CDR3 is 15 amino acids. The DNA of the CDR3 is TGTGCCTGGTATGACAGGGAACCTAGCACAGATACGCAGTATTTT. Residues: CAWYDREPSTDTQYF.

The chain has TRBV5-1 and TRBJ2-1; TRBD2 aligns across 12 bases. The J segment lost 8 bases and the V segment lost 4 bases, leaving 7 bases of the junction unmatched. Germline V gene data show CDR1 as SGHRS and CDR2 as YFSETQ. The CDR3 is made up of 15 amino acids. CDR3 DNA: TGCGCCAGCAGCCCGACTAGCGGGAGAATCTATGAGCAGTTCTTC. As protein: CASSPTSGRIYEQFF.

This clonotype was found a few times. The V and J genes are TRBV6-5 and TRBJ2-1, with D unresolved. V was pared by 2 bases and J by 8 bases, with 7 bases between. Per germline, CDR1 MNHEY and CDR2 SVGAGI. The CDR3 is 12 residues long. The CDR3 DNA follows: TGTGCCAGCAGTTACGCTGGGGATGAGCAGTTCTTC. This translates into CASSYAGDEQFF.

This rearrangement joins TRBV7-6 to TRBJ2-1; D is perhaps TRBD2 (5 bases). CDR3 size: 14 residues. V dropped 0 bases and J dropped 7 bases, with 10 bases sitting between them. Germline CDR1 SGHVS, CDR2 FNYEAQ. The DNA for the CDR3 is TGTGCCAGCAGCTTAGCGAAGTGGGAGAATGAGCAGTTCTTC. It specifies CASSLAKWENEQFF. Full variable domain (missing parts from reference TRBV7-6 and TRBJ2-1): GAGVSQSPRYKVTKRGQDVALRCDPISGHVSLYWYRQALGQGPEFLTYFNYEAQQDKSGLPNDRFSAERPEGSISTLTIQRTEQRDSAMYRCASSLAKWENEQFFGPGTRLTVL.

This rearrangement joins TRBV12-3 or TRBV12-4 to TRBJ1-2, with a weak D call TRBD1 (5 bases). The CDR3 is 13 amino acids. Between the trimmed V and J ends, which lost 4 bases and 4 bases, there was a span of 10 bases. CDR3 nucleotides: TGTGCCAGCAGTTCCCAGGGTCCCTATGGCTACACCTTC. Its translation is CASSSQGPYGYTF.

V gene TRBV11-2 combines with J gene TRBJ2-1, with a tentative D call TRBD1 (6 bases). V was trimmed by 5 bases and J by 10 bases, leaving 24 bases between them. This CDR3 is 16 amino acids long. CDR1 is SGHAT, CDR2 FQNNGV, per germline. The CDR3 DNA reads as TGTGCCAGCAGCCCTCGCCCGGGACACCTTACAAGAGAGCAGTTCTTC. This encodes CASSPRPGHLTREQFF.

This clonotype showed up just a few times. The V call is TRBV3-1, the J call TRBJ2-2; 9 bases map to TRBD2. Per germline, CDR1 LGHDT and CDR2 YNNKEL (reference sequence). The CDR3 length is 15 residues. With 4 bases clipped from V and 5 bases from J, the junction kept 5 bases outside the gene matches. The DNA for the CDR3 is TGTGCCAGCAGCCTGGGACTAGCTTGGACCGGGGAGCTGTTTTTT. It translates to CASSLGLAWTGELFF.

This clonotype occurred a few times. The CDR3 spells CASSQESGNTDTQYF. In DNA form, the CDR3 reads TGCGCCAGCAGCCAAGAATCTGGGAACACAGATACGCAGTATTTT. This chain connects TRBV4-3 to TRBJ2-3; D ambiguous. Trimming pared 0 bases from V and 2 bases from J, leaving 9 bases between. The germline CDR1 and CDR2 sequences are LGHNA and YSLEER. The CDR3 covers 15 residues.

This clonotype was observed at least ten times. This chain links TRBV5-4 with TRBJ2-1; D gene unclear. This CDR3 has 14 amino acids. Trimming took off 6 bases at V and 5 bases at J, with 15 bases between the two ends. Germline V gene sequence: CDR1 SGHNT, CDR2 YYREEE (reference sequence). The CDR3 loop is CASKERLADNEQFF. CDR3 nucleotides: TGTGCCAGCAAGGAACGCCTTGCGGACAATGAGCAGTTCTTC. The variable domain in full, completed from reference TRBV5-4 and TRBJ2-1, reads ETGVTQSPTHLIKTRGQQVTLRCSSQSGHNTVSWYQQALGQGPQFIFQYYREEENGRGNFPPRFSGLQFPNYSSELNVNALELDDSALYLCASKERLADNEQFFGPGTRLTVL.

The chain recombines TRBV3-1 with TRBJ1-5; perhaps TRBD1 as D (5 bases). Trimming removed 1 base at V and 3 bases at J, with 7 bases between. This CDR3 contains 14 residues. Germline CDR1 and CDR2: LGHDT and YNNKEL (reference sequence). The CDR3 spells CASSQGGFNQPQHF. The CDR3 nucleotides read TGTGCCAGCAGCCAAGGGGGGTTCAATCAGCCCCAGCATTTT. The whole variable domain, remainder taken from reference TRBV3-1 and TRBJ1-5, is DTAVSQTPKYLVTQMGNDKSIKCEQNLGHDTMYWYKQDSKKFLKIMFSYNNKELIINETVPNRFSPKSPDKAHLNLHINSLELGDSAVYFCASSQGGFNQPQHFGDGTRLSIL.